The present entry profiles one TCR beta chain with its context. What it binds is unknown. CD45RO/CCR7/CD25/CD127/CD95/CD27 separated CD4+ naive, central memory, regulatory and stem cell-like memory cells by sorting. All of the isolated RNA was reverse transcribed, so expressed TCRB transcripts were sequenced. An average of about 3.5 million reads was obtained for naive, central memory and regulatory T cell samples. Repertoires were generated with immunoSEQ multiplex PCR, while TCRdb's copy carries only in-frame clones and drops some. The sample gives some 360,000 clones, about 20% of which show up once; under 0.05% is in the top ten. This specimen comes from a study of beta chain features in type 1 diabetes. General study results and limits: A pattern of fewer insertions and more deletions at VDJ junctions was seen in type 1 diabetes patients.

V gave up 4 bases and J gave up 3 bases; unmatched junction bases: 4. This CDR3 spans 14 amino acids. Germline values: CDR1 SGHTA, CDR2 FQGTGA. The receptor was isolated from a woman under 30 in good health. V usage is TRBV7-3 and J usage is TRBJ2-3; 7 bases fit TRBD1. The sequenced material came from naive CD4+ T cells from blood. The DNA of the CDR3 is TGTGCCAGCAGCTCCGACAGGGAGACAGATACGCAGTATTTT. As protein: CASSSDRETDTQYF. The complete variable domain, with remaining parts taken from reference TRBV7-3 and TRBJ2-3, reads GAGVSQTPSNKVTEKGKYVELRCDPISGHTALYWYRQSLGQGPEFLIYFQGTGAADDSGLPNDRFFAVRPEGSVSTLKIQRTERGDSAVYLCASSSDRETDTQYFGPGTRLTVL.